This T cell receptor (beta chain) comes out of a study of T cell changes during pregnancy in multiple sclerosis. Trimming at V came to 0 bases and at J to 6 bases, leaving 6 bases not matched to a gene. This CDR3 has 15 residues. Germline loops: CDR1 SGHTS, CDR2 YDEGEE. Sequenced by immunoSEQ multiplex PCR; TCRdb stores in-frame clones only, minus some. Altogether under 100,000 clones are present, about 94% being singletons, with the ten largest covering more than 2%. Source: peripheral blood, taken in the third trimester of pregnancy. The rearrangement joins TRBV5-8 to TRBJ2-3; 8 bases align to TRBD2. This TCR derives from a female donor with multiple sclerosis, enrolled in a pregnancy study. The CDR3 reads CASSLGRGGLDTQYF. The CDR3 nucleotides read TGTGCCAGCAGCTTGGGCCGGGGGGGCCTGGATACGCAGTATTTT.